This TCR beta chain was sequenced in a study of blood T cell repertoires in COVID-19. Study as a whole: Acute and convalescent COVID-19 samples came from the United States, Italy and Spain. PBMCs, B-cell-depleted T cells, or T cells were the source of the cDNA or gDNA that made up the material.

Per the original data handling: Estimation of nucleated cell counts was performed using reference gene primer amplification. Method: immunoSEQ multiplex PCR; TCRdb's copy keeps in-frame clones and lacks some. V and J calls and clone size are given by that table; D and trimming were obtained from the DNA. In the table there are 120,000 to 150,000 clones, under 80% of which are singletons. The trim removed 4 bases at V and 3 bases at J, leaving 4 bases unmatched. This CDR3 is built from 14 residues. CDR1 and CDR2 (germline): SGHVS, FQNEAQ. The source of this sequence is a man aged 60 to 75 with acute or convalescent COVID-19. The genes are TRBV7-8 and TRBJ2-3; 7 bases match TRBD1. The specimen was peripheral blood. Written as DNA, the CDR3 is TGTGCCAGCAGCTCCCGACAGGGTACAGATACGCAGTATTTT. The encoded protein is CASSSRQGTDTQYF.